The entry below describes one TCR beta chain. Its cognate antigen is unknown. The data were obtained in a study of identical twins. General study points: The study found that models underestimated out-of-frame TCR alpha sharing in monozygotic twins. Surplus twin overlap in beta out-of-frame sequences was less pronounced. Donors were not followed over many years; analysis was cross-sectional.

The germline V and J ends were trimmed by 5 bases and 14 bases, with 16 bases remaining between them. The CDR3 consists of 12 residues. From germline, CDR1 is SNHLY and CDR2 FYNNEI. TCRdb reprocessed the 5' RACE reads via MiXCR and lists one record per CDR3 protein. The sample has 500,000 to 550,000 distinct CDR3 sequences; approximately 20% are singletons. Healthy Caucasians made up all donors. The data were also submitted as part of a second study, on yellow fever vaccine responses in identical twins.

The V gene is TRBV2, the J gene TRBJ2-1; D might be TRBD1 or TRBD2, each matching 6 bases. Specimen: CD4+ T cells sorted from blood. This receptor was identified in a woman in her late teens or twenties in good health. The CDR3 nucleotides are TGTGCCAGCAGTTTGGGGGGACCAGGGGAGTTCTTC. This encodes CASSLGGPGEFF.